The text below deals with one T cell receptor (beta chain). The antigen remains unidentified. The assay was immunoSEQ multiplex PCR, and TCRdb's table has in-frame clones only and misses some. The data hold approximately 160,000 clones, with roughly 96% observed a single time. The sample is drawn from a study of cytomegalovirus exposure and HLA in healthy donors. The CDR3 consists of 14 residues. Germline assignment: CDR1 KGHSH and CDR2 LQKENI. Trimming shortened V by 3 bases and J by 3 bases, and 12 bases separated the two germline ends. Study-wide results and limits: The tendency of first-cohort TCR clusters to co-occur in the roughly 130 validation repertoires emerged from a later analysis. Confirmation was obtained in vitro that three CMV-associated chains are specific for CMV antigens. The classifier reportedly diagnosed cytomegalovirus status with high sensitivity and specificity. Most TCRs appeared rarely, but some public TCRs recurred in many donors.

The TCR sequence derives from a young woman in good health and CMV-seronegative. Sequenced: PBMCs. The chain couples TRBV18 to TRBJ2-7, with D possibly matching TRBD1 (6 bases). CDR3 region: CASSPYRQVYEQYF. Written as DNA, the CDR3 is TGTGCCAGCTCACCCTACCGACAGGTCTACGAGCAGTACTTC.